Presented here are 18 T cell receptor beta chains from one specimen sequenced in a study of blood T cell repertoires in COVID-19. Method: immunoSEQ multiplex PCR; TCRdb's copy keeps in-frame clones and lacks some. The data contain some 200,000 clones, about nine tenths of them singletons. The sequenced sample consisted of PBMCs or T cells enriched from blood (not recorded which). These receptors were taken from a woman aged 40 to 50 with acute COVID-19.

This chain links TRBV19 with TRBJ2-6, with D tentatively TRBD1 (6 bases). The CDR3 runs 20 residues. The germline V gene has CDR1 LNHDA and CDR2 SQIVND (reference sequence). The germline V and J ends were trimmed by 0 bases and 1 base, with 19 bases remaining between them. CDR3 amino acids: CASSIDKSGTSRSGANVLTF. The CDR3 region has the DNA TGTGCCAGTAGTATAGATAAATCCGGGACATCCCGATCTGGGGCCAACGTCCTGACTTTC.

This sequence joins TRBV9 and TRBJ2-7; maybe TRBD1 (8 bases). V lost 4 bases and J 5 bases, leaving 13 bases between the germline ends. The germline CDR1 and CDR2 sequences are SGDLS and YYNGEE. There are 13 residues in the CDR3. This CDR3 reads CASSPTGGDEQYF. CDR3 DNA: TGTGCCAGCAGCCCAACAGGGGGGGACGAGCAGTACTTC.

The chain has TRBV6-2 or TRBV6-3 and TRBJ1-1, with 9 bases identical to TRBD1. After removal of 4 bases from V and 2 bases from J, the junction contained 8 bases not matched to a gene. Germline loops: CDR1 MNHEY, CDR2 SVGEGT. The CDR3 extends over 16 amino acids. CDR3: CASSSPGQGPNTEAFF. The CDR3 DNA reads as TGTGCCAGCAGTTCGCCGGGACAGGGCCCAAACACTGAAGCTTTCTTT.

The genes are TRBV6-5 and TRBJ1-2; D unclear. This CDR3 has 14 residues. Trimming shortened V by 3 bases and J by 0 bases, and 8 bases separated the two germline ends. The germline gives CDR1 MNHEY, CDR2 SVGAGI. The chain's CDR3 is CASSYHRANYGYTF. CDR3 bases: TGTGCCAGCAGTTATCACAGAGCTAACTATGGCTACACCTTC.

The CDR3 here is CARSQTEDYGYTF. The CDR3 nucleotides are TGTGCCAGGTCCCAGACAGAGGACTATGGCTACACCTTC. J is TRBJ1-2 and V is TRBV2, with a weak D call TRBD1 (5 bases). Germline-derived CDR1 and CDR2 are SNHLY and FYNNEI. This CDR3 is built from 13 residues. Trimming pared 9 bases from V and 3 bases from J, leaving 14 bases between. Full variable domain (outside the CDR3, taken from reference TRBV2 and TRBJ1-2): EPEVTQTPSHQVTQMGQEVILRCVPISNHLYFYWYRQILGQKVEFLVSFYNNEISEKSEIFDDQFSVERPDGSNFTLKIRSTKLEDSAMYFCARSQTEDYGYTFGSGTRLTVV.

The chain is built from TRBV12-5 and TRBJ1-6, with D possibly TRBD1 on 6 matching bases. Germline V gene lookup returns CDR1 LGHNT and CDR2 FRNRAP. CDR3 length equals 17 residues. V shed 5 bases and J shed 6 bases, with 20 bases lying between them. CDR3 region: CASGILGTPKGNSPLHF. CDR3 coding DNA: TGTGCTAGTGGTATTCTTGGGACACCGAAGGGTAATTCACCCCTCCACTTT.

The V gene is TRBV9, the J gene TRBJ2-1; a weak D match, TRBD1 (6 bases). CDR1 and CDR2 (germline): SGDLS, YYNGEE. The CDR3 runs 11 residues. The V gene lost 4 bases and the J gene lost 13 bases, with 12 bases spanning the gap. For the CDR3, the DNA is TGTGCCAGCAGCCCGGACAGTCTTCAGTTCTTC. Its protein product is CASSPDSLQFF.

The chain joins TRBV2 to TRBJ1-5; D may be TRBD1 (6 bases). The CDR3 is made up of 15 amino acids. Germline values: CDR1 SNHLY, CDR2 FYNNEI. V was cut by 4 bases and J by 0 bases, with 10 bases left in between. The CDR3 here is CASSGEGHSNQPQHF. The CDR3 bases are TGTGCCAGCAGTGGGGAGGGACATAGCAATCAGCCCCAGCATTTT.

V gene TRBV6-5 combines with J gene TRBJ1-1, with a possible D match to TRBD1 (6 bases). The CDR3 contains 15 residues. The germline V gene encodes CDR1 MNHEY and CDR2 SVGAGI. V was pared by 2 bases and J by 5 bases, with 15 bases between. The CDR3 protein is CASSYDRFGVTEAFF. CDR3 DNA sequence: TGTGCCAGCAGTTACGACAGGTTCGGTGTAACTGAAGCTTTCTTT.

The rearrangement uses TRBV7-2 and TRBJ2-3; possibly TRBD2 for D (7 bases). The germline V and J ends were trimmed by 1 base and 1 base, with 21 bases remaining between them. The germline V gene has CDR1 SGHTA and CDR2 FQGNSA. The CDR3 is 19 amino acids. CDR3 amino acids: CASSLDPMGGPLGTDTQYF. DNA for the CDR3: TGTGCCAGCAGCTTAGACCCAATGGGGGGGCCTCTTGGCACAGATACGCAGTATTTT. Based on the CDR3 plus reference TRBV7-2 and TRBJ2-3, the full variable domain is GAGVSQSPSNKVTEKGKDVELRCDPISGHTALYWYRQSLGQGLEFLIYFQGNSAPDKSGLPSDRFSAERTGGSVSTLTIQRTQQEDSAVYLCASSLDPMGGPLGTDTQYFGPGTRLTVL.

This chain links TRBV5-6 with TRBJ1-6, with 8 bases fitting TRBD1. In germline, CDR1 is SGHDT, CDR2 YYEEEE. The CDR3 consists of 14 residues. V was clipped by 3 bases and J by 10 bases; unmatched bases: 6. The CDR3 DNA follows: TGTGCCAGCAGCTCCGGACAGGGAACCTCACCCCTCCACTTT. It codes for CASSSGQGTSPLHF.

V and J are TRBV9 and TRBJ1-1; 8 bases line up with TRBD1. The CDR3 runs 15 residues. Per the germline V gene, CDR1 is SGDLS and CDR2 is YYNGEE. V lost 0 bases to trimming and J lost 4 bases; unmatched junction nucleotides: 5. CDR3 bases: TGTGCCAGCAGCGTAGCGGGGACAGGCGCCACTGAAGCTTTCTTT. Its protein product is CASSVAGTGATEAFF.

The CDR3: CASSSLWDTYTEAFF. CDR3 nucleotides: TGTGCCAGTAGCTCCCTCTGGGACACCTACACTGAAGCTTTCTTT. The rearrangement uses TRBV19 and TRBJ1-1; TRBD1 is a possible D gene (6 bases). The CDR3 consists of 15 residues. V gave up 6 bases and J gave up 3 bases, with 17 bases separating them. Germline CDR1 reads LNHDA; CDR2 reads SQIVND (reference sequence).

The gene calls are TRBV2 and TRBJ1-1; 7 nucleotides align to TRBD1. The ends lost 4 bases at V and 6 bases at J; junction bases unmatched: 5. The CDR3 totals 13 residues. The germline V gene has CDR1 SNHLY and CDR2 FYNNEI. CDR3 in DNA: TGTGCCAGCAGTGCCGCAGGGGGTCCTGAAGCTTTCTTT. It is translated as CASSAAGGPEAFF.

The V call is TRBV13, the J call TRBJ1-4; no clear D. The ends were cut back, 4 bases at V and 0 bases at J, with 9 bases in the middle. The V gene's germline CDR1 is PRHDT and CDR2 FYEKMQ (reference sequence). This CDR3 is 15 amino acids long. The CDR3 DNA reads TGTGCCAGCAGCTCAGGCCTTGCAACTAATGAAAAACTGTTTTTT. Protein: CASSSGLATNEKLFF.

This clone was found once. The rearrangement links TRBV9 to TRBJ2-3; D not certain. V dropped 0 bases and J dropped 2 bases, with 13 bases sitting between them. CDR3 size: 16 residues. The V gene's germline CDR1 is SGDLS and CDR2 YYNGEE. CDR3 sequence (DNA): TGTGCCAGCAGCGTAGGGCAGGCTTTCCTCACAGATACGCAGTATTTT. This gives the protein CASSVGQAFLTDTQYF.

The sample holds one count of this clone. The chain carries TRBV6-1 and TRBJ1-2, with TRBD1 matching over 7 bases. V was clipped by 6 bases and J by 6 bases; unmatched bases: 4. Germline V gene lookup returns CDR1 MNHNS and CDR2 SASEGT. The CDR3 covers 12 residues. The CDR3 DNA follows: TGTGCCAGCAGGTACGACAGGGATGGCTACACCTTC. The encoded protein is CASRYDRDGYTF.

The V and J genes are TRBV9 and TRBJ1-3; D not certain. The germline V gene encodes CDR1 SGDLS and CDR2 YYNGEE. The CDR3 covers 14 residues. The V end was cut by 4 bases, the J end by 0 bases, with 8 bases between. The chain's CDR3 is CASSSGISGNTIYF. Written as DNA, the CDR3 is TGTGCCAGCAGCTCGGGGATCTCTGGAAACACCATATATTTT. The full variable domain, in which reference TRBV9 and TRBJ1-3 provide the parts outside the CDR3, is DSGVTQTPKHLITATGQRVTLRCSPRSGDLSVYWYQQSLDQGLQFLIQYYNGEERAKGNILERFSAQQFPDLHSELNLSSLELGDSALYFCASSSGISGNTIYFGEGSWLTVV.